Included here is one T cell receptor (beta chain) sequence, with context. Methods used by the authors: Amplified reference gene primers provided the basis for estimating nucleated cell counts. Some clones are missing from TCRdb's copy, which holds only in-frame ones; the method was immunoSEQ multiplex PCR. V, J and clone size were drawn from that table, and D and trimming were deduced from the DNA. The data hold 50,000 to 75,000 clones, with under 80% observed a single time. This sample is part of a study of blood T cell repertoires in COVID-19. Study-wide context: The United States, Italy and Spain supplied acute and convalescent COVID-19 samples. T cells, B-cell-depleted T cells, or PBMCs provided the cDNA or gDNA that served as material.

V lost 2 bases and J lost 4, with 6 bases in between. CDR3 length: 13 amino acids. Germline V CDR1 and CDR2: SGHAT, FQNNGV. This sequence joins TRBV11-2 and TRBJ2-1; D ambiguous. What was sequenced was peripheral blood. This clonotype was obtained from a human donor in a cohort sampled during active COVID-19. The chain's CDR3 is CASSLIVYNEQFF. As DNA, the CDR3 is TGTGCCAGCAGCTTAATAGTGTACAATGAGCAGTTCTTC.